This T cell receptor (beta chain) appears in the sequencing data of a study of blood T cell repertoires in COVID-19. Overall study context: Researchers got acute and convalescent COVID-19 samples from the United States, Italy and Spain. Sample material is recorded as cDNA or gDNA derived from T cells, B-cell-depleted T cells, or PBMCs.

Participant reports of clinical history set cohort assignment. Study processing details: From reference gene primer amplification, estimates of nucleated cell counts were derived. TCRdb's table, derived via immunoSEQ multiplex PCR, lists solely in-frame clones and lacks some. V, J and clone size derive from that table, while D and trimming were established from the DNA sequence. Here the sample spans approximately 290,000 clones, almost 90% being singletons. The CDR3 contains 13 residues. The V gene end was trimmed by 3 bases and the J gene end by 9 bases; junction bases not matched to a gene: 0. Per germline, CDR1 SGDLS and CDR2 YYNGEE.

This TCR derives from a woman under 30 with acute COVID-19. The material sequenced was PBMCs or T cells enriched from blood (not recorded which). The chain links TRBV9 to TRBJ2-1; 13 bases line up with TRBD2. This CDR3 reads CASSGLAGGEQFF. The CDR3 DNA reads as TGTGCCAGCAGCGGACTAGCGGGAGGTGAGCAGTTCTTC.